This paragraph covers one T cell receptor (beta chain) sequence. Its antigen is currently unknown. Template switching added a universal primer site, and cDNA bore unique molecular identifiers. TCRdb reprocessed the 5' RACE reads via MiXCR and lists one record per CDR3 protein. In the table there are some 1,700,000 distinct CDR3 sequences, less than 35% of which are singletons. These data are taken from a study of identical twins. With no exceptions, donors were healthy Caucasians. Study-wide points: Out-of-frame beta sequences exhibited a weaker degree of excess twin sharing.

The receptor was isolated from a newborn girl in good health. Sequenced sample: cord blood.

In DNA form, the CDR3 reads TGCAGTGCCCCCATTAGGAGTAGCACAGATACGCAGTATTTT. It is translated as CSAPIRSSTDTQYF. The chain is built from TRBV20-1 and TRBJ2-3; D is ambiguous. The germline V gene has CDR1 DFQATT and CDR2 SNEGSKA (reference sequence). The CDR3 contains 14 residues. V lost 6 bases to trimming and J lost 0 bases, with 13 bases between them.